Described below is a single T cell receptor beta chain sequence and its context. Its antigen is still unknown. These data are taken from a study of CD8+ T cells in alopecia areata. Study-wide findings and caveats: Sequence data from scalp samples additionally include resident alphabeta T cells of normal skin.

Trimming shortened V by 8 bases and J by 2 bases, and 11 bases separated the two germline ends. The CDR3 is 13 amino acids. CDR1 is MNHEY, CDR2 SMNVEV, per germline (reference sequence). RNA, once extracted, was reverse transcribed into cDNA for use as the sequencing template. Produced via immunoSEQ multiplex PCR; TCRdb's table is partial and in-frame only. Seen here are about 120,000 clones, 35% to 45% observed once, and the top ten hold 3% to 3.5%. It was from alopecia areata patients that lesional scalp punch biopsies and peripheral blood were collected. Source material: CD4+ T cells sorted from blood. The chain combines TRBV27 with TRBJ2-3, with D perhaps TRBD2 (6 bases). This TCR was recovered from a human donor with alopecia areata. DNA for the CDR3: TGTGCCAGCGGTTCTAGCGACACAGATACGCAGTATTTT. Its translation: CASGSSDTDTQYF.